The 17 T cell receptor beta chains given below trace back to one sample, sequenced in a study of molecular identifiers for immune sequencing clone quantification. TCRdb fed the PCR reads into MiXCR, producing one record per CDR3 protein. The sample contains 100,000 or so distinct CDR3 sequences, 35% to 40% of which appear only once. The sample comprised naive CD8+ T cells from blood, with Jurkat cell RNA spiked in. Documented subset: FACS-sorted CD8+CD4-CCR7+CD45RA+ naive T cells. The receptors were gathered from a human donor in good health. Some libraries in this study had Jurkat cell RNA spiked in.

This chain connects TRBV13 to TRBJ2-5, with a possible D match to TRBD1 (5 bases). Trimming cost V 0 bases and J 3 bases, with 8 bases left between them. This CDR3 has 14 amino acids. Germline lookup yields CDR1 PRHDT and CDR2 FYEKMQ (reference sequence). The CDR3 loop reads CASSLGPREETQYF. The CDR3 DNA reads TGTGCCAGCAGCTTAGGACCCAGGGAAGAGACCCAGTACTTC.

This clonotype appeared many times. This chain connects TRBV13 to TRBJ2-7; tentative D call: TRBD2 (5 bases). The V end was cut by 3 bases, the J end by 6 bases, with 9 bases between. The CDR3 extends over 12 amino acids. Germline V CDR1 and CDR2: PRHDT, FYEKMQ (reference sequence). Here the CDR3 reads CASSLGGLEQYF. In DNA, the CDR3 is TGTGCCAGCAGCTTGGGCGGGCTCGAGCAGTACTTC. Using reference TRBV13 and TRBJ2-7 for the parts outside the CDR3, the full variable domain is AAGVIQSPRHLIKEKRETATLKCYPIPRHDTVYWYQQGPGQDPQFLISFYEKMQSDKGSIPDRFSAQQFSDYHSELNMSSLELGDSALYFCASSLGGLEQYFGPGTRLTVT.

The rearrangement uses TRBV20-1 and TRBJ1-5; D call uncertain. The V end lost 3 bases, the J end lost 12 bases, and 15 bases lay between the germline ends. The CDR3 totals 12 residues. Germline V gene data show CDR1 as DFQATT and CDR2 as SNEGSKA (reference sequence). CDR3 nucleotide sequence: TGCAGTGCTAGGGAGGTTTGGGGTCACCAGCATTTT. Translation gives CSAREVWGHQHF.

The rearrangement links TRBV6-1 to TRBJ2-4; a possible D gene is TRBD2 (7 bases). The CDR3 runs to 18 residues. V lost 5 bases to trimming and J lost 2 bases, with 22 bases between them. The germline CDR1 and CDR2 sequences are MNHNS and SASEGT. The CDR3 sequence: CASSRGAAAWDTKNIQYF. CDR3 sequence (DNA): TGTGCCAGCAGTCGGGGGGCTGCCGCATGGGACACCAAAAACATTCAGTACTTC.

In its sample, this clonotype was seen a few times. The chain recombines TRBV27 with TRBJ2-7; 7 nucleotides agree with TRBD2. Trimming removed 4 bases from V and 0 bases from J; junction bases left unmatched: 9. Germline CDR1 reads MNHEY; CDR2 reads SMNVEV (reference sequence). This CDR3 comprises 16 residues. CDR3 nucleotide sequence: TGTGCCAGCAGTTCCTACCTAGCGGAGCGCTCCTACGAGCAGTACTTC. Encoded protein: CASSSYLAERSYEQYF.

This chain connects TRBV7-8 to TRBJ2-4; either TRBD1 or TRBD2 may fit D (5 bases each). The CDR3 length is 14 residues. CDR1 is SGHVS, CDR2 FQNEAQ, per germline. The germline V and J ends were trimmed by 5 bases and 8 bases, with 16 bases remaining between them. CDR3 sequence: CASSQRAGIDIQYF. The CDR3 nucleotides are TGTGCCAGCAGCCAGAGGGCAGGGATAGACATTCAGTACTTC.

This clonotype showed up just a few times. The CDR3 is CASSLRDRPYEQFF. The CDR3 DNA sequence: TGTGCCAGCAGCTTAAGGGACAGGCCATATGAGCAGTTCTTC. The V gene is TRBV11-3, the J gene TRBJ2-1; 8 bases fit TRBD1. In germline, CDR1 is SGHNT, CDR2 YENEEA. The CDR3 extends over 14 amino acids. With V trimmed by 2 bases and J by 8 bases, 5 bases remained unmatched.

Regarding this clonotype: Because the CDR3 is missing its conserved closing phenylalanine or tryptophan, this is likely a read error. The V call is TRBV7-8, the J call TRBJ2-1, with a weak D call TRBD2 (6 bases). V lost 4 bases and J lost 7, with 14 bases in between. Germline loops: CDR1 SGHVS, CDR2 FQNEAQ. This CDR3 has 14 amino acids. The CDR3 loop is CASSSTGGVNEQFY. CDR3 nucleotide sequence: TGTGCCAGCAGCTCAACCGGGGGAGTAAATGAGCAGTTCTAC.

The chain links TRBV4-3 to TRBJ1-4; a possible D gene is TRBD1 (6 bases). V lost 0 bases and J 6 bases, leaving 14 bases between the germline ends. Germline V gives CDR1 LGHNA, CDR2 YSLEER. The CDR3 covers 16 residues. DNA for the CDR3: TGCGCCAGCAGCCAAGATCAGACAGGCCCCTATGAAAAACTGTTTTTT. Translation gives CASSQDQTGPYEKLFF.

This clonotype appeared a single time. It may be a read error: a sequence one base away is much more abundant. This chain joins TRBV4-1 and TRBJ1-5; no reliable D call. V lost 0 bases and J 9 bases, leaving 9 bases between the germline ends. Germline CDR1 is MGHRA and CDR2 is YSYEKL. The CDR3 is made up of 13 amino acids. The CDR3 loop is CASSQEGELPQHF. CDR3 DNA sequence: TGCGCCAGCAGCCAAGAGGGTGAACTGCCCCAGCATTTT.

This clonotype occurred a few times. The CDR3 loop is CASSMGVIRLQETQYF. The CDR3 DNA reads TGTGCCAGTAGTATGGGGGTAATTCGCCTTCAAGAGACCCAGTACTTC. This chain uses TRBV19 with TRBJ2-5; D might be TRBD1 or TRBD2, each matching 5 bases. CDR1 is LNHDA and CDR2 is SQIVND in the germline V gene (reference sequence). CDR3 size: 16 residues. The germline V and J ends were trimmed by 3 bases and 2 bases, with 16 bases remaining between them.

Notes on this clonotype: A much larger clonotype is one base distant, so this may be a read error. The V call is TRBV7-8, the J call TRBJ2-3, with D possibly matching TRBD2 (5 bases). The V and J ends lost 8 bases and 2 bases respectively, with 20 bases between them. Germline CDR1 is SGHVS and CDR2 is FQNEAQ. CDR3 length: 16 amino acids. The CDR3 region is CASEGASRRTTDTQYF. Here the CDR3 DNA reads TGTGCCAGCGAGGGTGCGTCCCGGCGGACCACAGATACGCAGTATTTT.

The table lists this clonotype with a count of one. The V and J genes are TRBV10-2 and TRBJ1-2; tentatively, D is TRBD1 (5 bases). The V and J ends lost 0 bases and 4 bases respectively, with 12 bases between them. This CDR3 region has 15 residues. The V gene's germline CDR1 is WSHSY and CDR2 SAAADI. CDR3 in amino acids: CASSESTWRGYGYTF. DNA of the CDR3: TGCGCCAGCAGTGAGTCGACGTGGAGGGGCTATGGCTACACCTTC.

This rearrangement joins TRBV12-3 or TRBV12-4 to TRBJ2-1, with D uncertain. The CDR3 runs to 13 residues. Trimming left V 3 bases short and J 4 bases short, with 7 bases between. The CDR3 protein is CASSFGDYNEQFF. The CDR3 DNA is TGTGCCAGCAGTTTTGGAGATTACAATGAGCAGTTCTTC.

The V and J genes are TRBV2 and TRBJ2-7; no firm D call. V gave up 4 bases and J gave up 0 bases, with 13 bases separating them. CDR3 length: 15 residues. Germline V gives CDR1 SNHLY, CDR2 FYNNEI. For the CDR3, the DNA is TGTGCCAGCAGTGCACAGACGTGGAGCTCCTACGAGCAGTACTTC. Its protein is CASSAQTWSSYEQYF.

About this clonotype: A much more abundant neighbour one base away suggests this may be a read error. The DNA of the CDR3 is TGTGCCAGCAGCCGAGACGGGAATAAGGAGACCCAGTACTTC. It codes for CASSRDGNKETQYF. This chain connects TRBV5-3 to TRBJ2-5, with a weak D call TRBD2 (5 bases). TRBV5-3 is an ORF for which the function is uncertain. The V end lost 8 bases, the J end lost 5 bases, and 19 bases lay between the germline ends. The CDR3 spans 14 residues.

The sample holds many counts of this clonotype. The chain couples TRBV12-3 or TRBV12-4 to TRBJ2-3; D not certain. Trimming cost V 3 bases and J 0 bases, with 7 bases left between them. This CDR3 has 14 residues. The CDR3 coding sequence is TGTGCCAGCAGTTTTGGCGGAAGCACAGATACGCAGTATTTT. As protein: CASSFGGSTDTQYF.